This T cell receptor beta chain was recovered during a study of CD8 T cells in Susac syndrome. Blood CD8+ and CD4+ T cells underwent high-throughput TCR beta sequencing. Controls comprised healthy donors matched for age and sex. Negative magnetic isolation gave CD8+ and CD4+ cells; FACS enriched CD8+ TEMRA. A quantity of about 0.5 to 1 ug RNA underwent reverse transcription using random hexamers. TCR beta CDR3 was amplified by immunoSEQ covering 54 Vbeta and 13 Jbeta. Each CDR3 protein gets one entry after TCRdb re-called the immunoSEQ multiplex PCR reads with MiXCR. Of some 100,000 distinct CDR3 sequences in the sample, roughly 97% are singletons; the top ten hold more than 0.095%. Source material: CD4+ T cells from PBMCs. The clonotype originates from a human donor in good health.

The CDR3 here is CASSGTSGGVDYGYTF. The CDR3 DNA is TGTGCCAGCAGTGGTACATCGGGGGGTGTCGACTATGGCTACACCTTC. The chain joins TRBV28 to TRBJ1-2; tentative D call: TRBD1 (5 bases). Trimming removed 5 bases from V and 3 bases from J, with 19 bases in between. Germline lookup yields CDR1 MDHEN and CDR2 SYDVKM. The CDR3 runs to 16 residues.